A single sample is the source of the 18 T cell receptor beta chains below, sequenced in a study of T-cell reconstitution after alpha-beta-depleted transplantation in children. Unique molecular identifiers were used to barcode this TCRbeta library. TCRdb used MiXCR to reprocess the PCR reads, holding one entry per CDR3 protein. This sample has about 500,000 distinct CDR3 sequences, with about 33% found just once. This specimen was PBMCs from the stem cell graft donor, taken from the stem cell graft. These receptors came from a human donor who donated a stem cell graft to a child with aplastic anemia.

The V call is TRBV25-1, the J call TRBJ2-3; D uncertain. The CDR3 consists of 17 residues. V shed 5 bases and J shed 0 bases, with 18 bases lying between them. CDR1 is MGHDK, CDR2 SYGVNS, per germline. For the CDR3, the DNA is TGTGCCAGCAGTCTCCCAGAGCAGTTATCTAGCACAGATACGCAGTATTTT. It translates to CASSLPEQLSSTDTQYF.

This clonotype was counted a few times. The chain has TRBV5-5 and TRBJ2-2; perhaps TRBD1 as D (6 bases). The germline gives CDR1 SGHKS, CDR2 YYEKEE (reference sequence). The V and J ends lost 2 bases and 5 bases respectively, with 13 bases between them. The CDR3 extends over 15 amino acids. The CDR3 here is CASSFPQGLTGELFF. CDR3 DNA sequence: TGTGCCAGCAGCTTTCCGCAGGGGCTAACCGGGGAGCTGTTTTTT.

This chain joins TRBV5-1 and TRBJ1-2; the D is unclear. The V gene's germline CDR1 is SGHRS and CDR2 YFSETQ. CDR3 length: 17 amino acids. V dropped 4 bases and J dropped 2 bases, with 21 bases sitting between them. The CDR3 region is CASSPIGGSKTNYGYTF. In DNA, the CDR3 is TGCGCCAGCAGCCCCATTGGAGGGTCGAAAACGAACTATGGCTACACCTTC.

The rearrangement joins TRBV9 to TRBJ2-5; 8 bases are a match to TRBD2. This CDR3 contains 16 residues. From germline, CDR1 is SGDLS and CDR2 YYNGEE. J was trimmed by 3 bases and V by 0 bases; bases with no gene match: 7. CDR3 residues: CASSVDVAGPEETQYF. The CDR3 DNA is TGTGCCAGCAGCGTAGATGTAGCGGGACCCGAAGAGACCCAGTACTTC. The entire variable domain, with the rest obtained from reference TRBV9 and TRBJ2-5, is as follows: DSGVTQTPKHLITATGQRVTLRCSPRSGDLSVYWYQQSLDQGLQFLIQYYNGEERAKGNILERFSAQQFPDLHSELNLSSLELGDSALYFCASSVDVAGPEETQYFGPGTRLLVL.

This sequence joins TRBV6-5 and TRBJ2-5; possibly TRBD2 for D (6 bases). The CDR3 runs to 15 residues. Trimming pared 5 bases from V and 0 bases from J, leaving 13 bases between. Germline lookup yields CDR1 MNHEY and CDR2 SVGAGI. Written as DNA, the CDR3 is TGTGCCAGCAGTCACGTCCTAGCGCACCAAGAGACCCAGTACTTC. It codes for CASSHVLAHQETQYF.

J is TRBJ1-1 and V is TRBV19; 8 bases fit TRBD1. The CDR3 contains 14 residues. Trimming took 7 bases from V and 1 from J; bases not matched to a gene: 5. Germline loops: CDR1 LNHDA, CDR2 SQIVND (reference sequence). This chain's CDR3 is CASIGTGQNTEAFF. Written as DNA, the CDR3 is TGTGCCAGTATCGGGACAGGACAGAACACTGAAGCTTTCTTT.

The rearrangement links TRBV19 to TRBJ1-4, with D maybe TRBD1 (5 bases). Trimming cost V 3 bases and J 4 bases, with 9 bases left between them. CDR1 and CDR2 from the germline V gene are LNHDA and SQIVND (reference sequence). The CDR3 sequence is 14 residues long. This CDR3 is CASSIQGVNEKLFF. CDR3 bases: TGTGCCAGTAGTATCCAGGGCGTTAATGAAAAACTGTTTTTT.

The V and J genes are TRBV30 and TRBJ2-5, with 9 bases fitting TRBD2. The junction had 2 bases not matched to a gene; V was cut back by 3 bases and J by 0 bases. The CDR3 is 14 amino acids. Germline lookup yields CDR1 GTSNPN and CDR2 SVGIG (reference sequence). DNA for the CDR3: TGTGCCTGGAGAGCTAGCGGGAACCAAGAGACCCAGTACTTC. The encoded protein is CAWRASGNQETQYF.

This clonotype appeared a single time. The chain joins TRBV5-1 to TRBJ1-4; unclear D gene. Germline CDR1 and CDR2: SGHRS and YFSETQ. The CDR3 consists of 14 residues. V lost 2 bases to trimming and J lost 8 bases, with 13 bases between them. CDR3 DNA sequence: TGCGCCAGCAGCTTCGACCCCACGGTGGAAAAACTGTTTTTT. This gives the protein CASSFDPTVEKLFF.

The CDR3 DNA follows: TGTGCCACCAGAGGGGGGACTATCAATGAGCAGTTCTTC. The encoded protein is CATRGGTINEQFF. This chain connects TRBV24-1 to TRBJ2-1; possible D gene TRBD2, 7 bases. V was pared by 7 bases and J by 6 bases, with 12 bases between. CDR1 and CDR2 (germline): KGHDR, SFDVKD. The CDR3 runs to 13 residues.

Worth noting for this clonotype: One junction end disagrees with the germline gene, perhaps due to a read error. The chain joins TRBV20-1 to TRBJ2-3; tentative D call: TRBD2 (6 bases). Germline lookup yields CDR1 DFQATT and CDR2 SNEGSKA (reference sequence). The CDR3 contains 15 residues. The CDR3 coding sequence is TGCTGTGCTAGAGACCTAGCGCCCGGCGCAGATACGCAGTATTTT. Translating gives CCARDLAPGADTQYF.

V is TRBV9 and J is TRBJ2-6, with D perhaps being TRBD1 or TRBD2 (5 bases each). The V end was cut by 4 bases, the J end by 2 bases, with 16 bases between. Germline CDR1 is SGDLS and CDR2 is YYNGEE. The CDR3 extends over 17 amino acids. This chain's CDR3 is CASSPLGESAGANVLTF. CDR3 nucleotide sequence: TGTGCCAGCAGCCCCCTAGGGGAGTCCGCTGGGGCCAACGTCCTGACTTTC.

V and J are TRBV5-5 and TRBJ2-5, with 10 bases identical to TRBD2. Germline V gene data show CDR1 as SGHKS and CDR2 as YYEKEE (reference sequence). There are 16 residues in the CDR3. V lost 2 bases and J lost 2; bases outside the gene matches: 6. As DNA, the CDR3 is TGTGCCAGCAGCTTCGCTAGCGGGAGTCAGCAAGAGACCCAGTACTTC. It codes for CASSFASGSQQETQYF.

The chain is built from TRBV7-9 and TRBJ2-7, with 10 bases identical to TRBD2. CDR3 size: 14 residues. CDR1 and CDR2 (germline): SEHNR, FQNEAQ (reference sequence). Losses at the gene ends were 5 bases for V and 3 bases for J; bases not matched to a gene: 4. DNA for the CDR3: TGTGCCAGCAGCCCAATAGCGGGAGGCTACGAGCAGTACTTC. Translation: CASSPIAGGYEQYF.

Only one count was recorded for this clonotype. The rearrangement uses TRBV7-8 and TRBJ1-2, with D tentatively TRBD1 (6 bases). The CDR3 extends over 17 amino acids. V was trimmed by 6 bases and J by 2 bases, leaving 22 bases between them. Germline values: CDR1 SGHVS, CDR2 FQNEAQ. This CDR3 reads CASSLIWPRGPNYGYTF. The CDR3, as DNA: TGTGCCAGCAGTTTAATTTGGCCCCGGGGGCCCAACTATGGCTACACCTTC.

The chain recombines TRBV5-1 with TRBJ2-7; D may be TRBD1 (5 bases). There are 12 residues in the CDR3. The V end was cut by 2 bases, the J end by 6 bases, with 9 bases between. Germline V lookup: CDR1 SGHRS, CDR2 YFSETQ. This CDR3 is CASSFQGSEQYF. The CDR3 DNA is TGCGCCAGCAGCTTCCAGGGTTCCGAGCAGTACTTC.

The V call is TRBV27, the J call TRBJ1-1; D is unresolved. This CDR3 comprises 14 residues. Germline CDR1 is MNHEY and CDR2 is SMNVEV (reference sequence). V dropped 5 bases and J dropped 1 base, with 11 bases sitting between them. In nucleotides, the CDR3 is TGTGCCAGCAGTCCCCCCGGTGGGAACACTGAAGCTTTCTTT. Encoded protein: CASSPPGGNTEAFF.

The CDR3 spells CASSQGQSYGYTF. For the CDR3, the DNA is TGTGCCAGCAGCCAAGGACAGAGCTATGGCTACACCTTC. The V gene is TRBV12-3 or TRBV12-4, the J gene TRBJ1-2, with D possibly TRBD1 on 6 matching bases. The CDR3 contains 13 residues. V lost 6 bases and J 4 bases, leaving 12 bases between the germline ends.